This T cell receptor (beta chain) was profiled in a study of shared clonotypes between healthy human individuals. Study information: Each donor's CD4 naive and CD4 memory cells filled three plates apiece, CD8 naive two, and CD8 memory one.

As for this clone: Its antigen is unidentified.

Using immunoSEQ multiplex PCR, the repertoire was profiled, and TCRdb retains in-frame clones only, with some absent. In the table there are 1.4 million to 1.5 million clones, approximately 96% of which are singletons. Points from the study as a whole: Naive subsets typically showed greater estimated richness than memory subsets.

Only Caucasian adults living in Nashville, Tennessee made up the donor group. Division of CD4+ cells produced a CD45RA+ naive subset and a CD45RA-negative memory subset. The sequence was obtained from a man younger than 45 in good health. The sample comprised naive CD4+ T cells sorted from blood. The subset here: CD45RA+ positively selected.

CDR3 sequence: CASQKGATIQETQYF. Written as DNA, the CDR3 is TGTGCCAGCCAAAAGGGAGCCACAATCCAAGAGACCCAGTACTTC. The chain uses TRBV7-7 and TRBJ2-5; the D gene is possibly TRBD2 (5 bases). V lost 8 bases and J lost 1, with 17 bases in between. From germline, CDR1 is SSHAT and CDR2 FNYEAQ (reference sequence). The CDR3 extends over 15 amino acids.